The present entry profiles one T cell receptor (beta chain) with its context. Its matching antigen is unknown. The PCR ran on 60 Vbeta and 13 Jbeta primers. The authors' processing: The count from a later analysis was 70 million to 85 million unique TCR beta chains, 9 million to 12 million of them shared. Assay used: immunoSEQ multiplex PCR; TCRdb lists only in-frame clones, some missing. D and trimming come from the DNA, and the V and J calls and clone size come from that table. The data contain some 150,000 clones, roughly 80% of them seen just once; the ten biggest clones take up approximately 4%. The CDR3 length is 14 residues. From germline, CDR1 is SGHDT and CDR2 YYEEEE. The V and J ends lost 1 base and 7 bases respectively, with 13 bases between them. The entry originates in a study of cytomegalovirus exposure and HLA in healthy donors. Broader study findings: The listing of 150 to 200 TCR beta chains classed them as cytomegalovirus-associated. Sequencing depth across donors, presence/absence analyses assumed, was roughly uniform.

The specimen sequenced was PBMCs. This TCR came from a woman in her thirties or forties in good health and CMV-seronegative. The V gene is TRBV5-6, the J gene TRBJ2-3, with unresolved D. CDR3 sequence (DNA): TGTGCCAGCAGCTTGCCCGCAACACCAAATACGCAGTATTTT. This gives the protein CASSLPATPNTQYF.